This T cell receptor (beta chain) was retrieved from a study of blood T cell repertoires in COVID-19. Study-wide background: Acute-phase and convalescent COVID-19 samples originated in the United States, Italy and Spain. PBMCs, B-cell-depleted T cells, or T cells provided the cDNA or gDNA that made up the material.

This clone was counted at least ten times. Authors' methods: From reference gene primer amplification, estimates of nucleated cell counts were derived. The table came from immunoSEQ multiplex PCR; TCRdb's copy has only in-frame clones and leaves some out. Clone size and the V and J calls come from that table; the DNA yielded D and trimming. Among fewer than 70,000 clones listed, about 80% were seen once. The CDR3 sequence is 16 residues long. Enrolment of Seattle patients took place during active infection, and they were followed longitudinally. The chain couples TRBV7-5 to TRBJ2-5; the D call in the table, TRBD1, was not verified against the DNA. TRBV7-5 is listed as a pseudogene. The TCR was taken from a young man with COVID-19, enrolled during active disease. Sequencing input: peripheral blood. The DNA for the CDR3 is TGTGTCAGAAGCATCACCTCGCAGGGGGCTGGGGAGACCCAGTACTTC. Amino acids: CVRSITSQGAGETQYF.